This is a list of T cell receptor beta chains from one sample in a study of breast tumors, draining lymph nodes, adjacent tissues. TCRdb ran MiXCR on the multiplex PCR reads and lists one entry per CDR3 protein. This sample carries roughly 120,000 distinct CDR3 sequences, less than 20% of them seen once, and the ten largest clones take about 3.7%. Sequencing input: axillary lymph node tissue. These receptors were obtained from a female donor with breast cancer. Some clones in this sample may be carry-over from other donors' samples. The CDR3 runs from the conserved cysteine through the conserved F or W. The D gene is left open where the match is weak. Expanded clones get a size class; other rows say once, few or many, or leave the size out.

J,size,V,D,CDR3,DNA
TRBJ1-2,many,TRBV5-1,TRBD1,CASSLGDRVGRGYTF,TGCGCCAGCAGCTTGGGCGACAGGGTTGGTCGGGGCTACACCTTC
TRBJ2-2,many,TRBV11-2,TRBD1,CASSGIRGLSTGELFF,TGTGCCAGCAGCGGAATAAGGGGGCTTAGCACCGGGGAGCTGTTTTTT
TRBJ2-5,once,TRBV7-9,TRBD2,CASSWTAGLAGAQETQYF,TGTGCCAGCAGCTGGACAGCGGGACTAGCGGGGGCCCAAGAGACCCAGTACTTC
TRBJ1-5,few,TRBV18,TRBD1,CASSQTGRYQPQHF,TGTGCCAGCTCACAGACAGGGAGGTATCAGCCCCAGCATTTT
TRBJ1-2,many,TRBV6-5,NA,CASSSPGGNGYTF,TGTGCCAGCAGCTCCCCCGGGGGTAATGGCTACACCTTC
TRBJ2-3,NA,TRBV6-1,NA,CASSPQTGVFTDTQYF,TGTGCCAGCTCTCCCCAAACGGGAGTGTTCACAGATACGCAGTATTTT
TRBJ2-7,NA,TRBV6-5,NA,CASSHSGGSYEQYF,TGTGCCAGCAGTCACTCCGGGGGTTCCTACGAGCAGTACTTC
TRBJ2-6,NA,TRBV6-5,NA,CASSTGTASGANILTF,TGTGCCAGCAGTACCGGGACTGCCTCTGGGGCCAACATCCTGACTTTC
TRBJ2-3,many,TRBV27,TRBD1,CASRQGLADTQYF,TGTGCCAGCAGACAGGGGCTGGCAGATACGCAGTATTTT
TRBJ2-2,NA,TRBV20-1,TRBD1,CSARGAGGFTGELFF,TGCAGTGCGAGGGGCGCAGGGGGATTTACCGGGGAGCTGTTTTTT
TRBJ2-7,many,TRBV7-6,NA,CASSLKQEYEQYF,TGTGCCAGCAGCTTAAAACAGGAGTACGAGCAGTACTTC
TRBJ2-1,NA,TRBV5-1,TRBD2,CASRTGLAGGRDEQFF,TGCGCCAGCAGAACGGGACTAGCGGGAGGGCGGGATGAGCAGTTCTTC
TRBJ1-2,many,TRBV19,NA,CASSITGHNYGYTF,TGTGCCAGTAGTATCACCGGACACAACTATGGCTACACCTTC
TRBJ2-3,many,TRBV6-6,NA,CASSDSTDTQYF,TGTGCCAGCAGTGACAGCACAGATACGCAGTATTTT
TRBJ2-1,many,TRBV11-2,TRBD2,CASSRSGSSLVGQFF,TGTGCCAGCAGCCGTAGCGGGAGTTCCCTGGTGGGGCAGTTCTTC
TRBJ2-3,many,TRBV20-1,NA,CSADGQQPDTQYF,TGCAGTGCTGACGGACAGCAACCAGATACGCAGTATTTT
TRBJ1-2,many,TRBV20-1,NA,CSTFEAPTANYGYTF,TGCAGTACCTTTGAGGCCCCTACCGCTAACTATGGCTACACCTTC
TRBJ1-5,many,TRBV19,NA,CASSPPDSNQPQHF,TGTGCCAGTAGTCCCCCGGACAGTAATCAGCCCCAGCATTTT
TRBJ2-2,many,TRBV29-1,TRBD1,CSVKGQGSSGELFF,TGCAGCGTTAAGGGACAGGGGAGTTCCGGGGAGCTGTTTTTT
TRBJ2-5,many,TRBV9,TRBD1,CASSFLTGGRETQYF,TGTGCCAGCAGCTTCCTAACAGGGGGCAGGGAGACCCAGTACTTC